What follows are 21 T cell receptor beta chains derived from one specimen sequenced in a study of T cells in Graves' hyperthyroidism and ophthalmopathy. There were TCR beta CDR3 regions amplified from RNA transcripts. In the first-round RT-PCR of the TCR CDR3, the HTBI primer set was used. TCRdb processed the multiplex PCR reads anew with MiXCR; each CDR3 protein has one entry. The sample has a few hundred thousand distinct CDR3 sequences, under 60% seen once. The material sequenced was peripheral blood or thyroid tissue (not recorded which). Receptors originate from an adult woman with Graves' disease, either hyperthyroidism or ophthalmopathy (not recorded which).

The sample holds one count of this clonotype. It may be a read error: a sequence one base away is much more abundant. This chain connects TRBV27 to TRBJ2-7; 9 nucleotides align to TRBD1. Germline assignment: CDR1 MNHEY and CDR2 SMNVEV (reference sequence). Trimming cost V 5 bases and J 9 bases; bases outside gene matches: 14. This CDR3 contains 15 residues. CDR3 DNA: TGTGCCAGCAGTCCCGGGACAGGGAGTTACCACGGGCAGTACTTC. Translated, it gives CASSPGTGSYHGQYF.

Only one count was recorded for this clonotype. V and J are TRBV20-1 and TRBJ1-5; D is uncertain. The CDR3 sequence is 14 residues long. Trimming took off 3 bases at V and 11 bases at J, with 20 bases between the two ends. CDR1 and CDR2 (germline): DFQATT, SNEGSKA (reference sequence). The CDR3 reads CSARIAATQETQHF. The CDR3 DNA follows: TGCAGTGCTAGGATAGCGGCCACCCAAGAGACCCAGCATTTT.

This chain joins TRBV7-2 and TRBJ1-1; 8 bases are shared with TRBD1. The germline V gene has CDR1 SGHTA and CDR2 FQGNSA. V lost 6 bases and J lost 10; bases outside the gene matches: 10. CDR3 length: 13 amino acids. CDR3 nucleotides: TGTGCCAGCAGTTCCCGACAGGGGACGAGAGCTTTCTTT. It encodes CASSSRQGTRAFF.

This clonotype has a count of ten or more. The rearrangement uses TRBV6-5 and TRBJ1-6; D is uncertain. The V and J ends lost 2 bases and 7 bases respectively, with 9 bases between them. CDR1 and CDR2 (germline): MNHEY, SVGAGI. The CDR3 runs 14 residues. The CDR3 is CASSYAVGNSPLHF. DNA of the CDR3: TGTGCCAGCAGTTACGCTGTAGGGAATTCACCCCTCCACTTT.

This clonotype was observed at least ten times. V and J are TRBV6-6 and TRBJ1-6; D may be TRBD1 (6 bases). V was pared by 6 bases and J by 9 bases, with 21 bases between. Germline V gene data show CDR1 as MNHNY and CDR2 as SVGAGI (reference sequence). The CDR3 sequence is 16 residues long. CDR3 nucleotide sequence: TGTGCCAGCAGCCTAGGAGGGCAGGGGCGGATTTCACCCCTCCACTTT. This encodes CASSLGGQGRISPLHF.

This clonotype was detected many times. The chain has TRBV12-3 or TRBV12-4 and TRBJ2-5; D is perhaps TRBD1 or TRBD2 (5 bases each). CDR3 length: 13 residues. V was pared by 4 bases and J by 3 bases, with 9 bases between. CDR3 amino acids: CASSYGGKETQYF. In nucleotides, the CDR3 is TGTGCCAGCAGTTATGGGGGAAAAGAGACCCAGTACTTC.

This rearrangement joins TRBV7-9 to TRBJ1-1; 11 bases line up with TRBD1. The V segment lost 6 bases and the J segment 7 bases; nucleotides outside the gene matches: 10. The CDR3 has 15 amino acids. Germline CDR1 is SEHNR and CDR2 is FQNEAQ (reference sequence). CDR3 nucleotides: TGTGCCAGCAGTCCAGGACAGGGGGCAGAAGGTGAAGCTTTCTTT. Encoded protein: CASSPGQGAEGEAFF.

J is TRBJ2-3 and V is TRBV24-1; D remains ambiguous. The germline V and J ends were trimmed by 3 bases and 0 bases, with 6 bases remaining between them. CDR3 length: 14 amino acids. Germline CDR1 is KGHDR and CDR2 is SFDVKD. CDR3 sequence reads: CATSDPTSTDTQYF. For the CDR3, the DNA is TGTGCCACCAGTGATCCTACTAGCACAGATACGCAGTATTTT.

This clonotype has more than one count but fewer than ten. The chain links TRBV6-2 or TRBV6-3 to TRBJ2-7, with D unresolved. Trimming shortened V by 2 bases and J by 5 bases, and 13 bases separated the two germline ends. This CDR3 has 14 residues. CDR1 and CDR2 from the germline V gene are MNHEY and SVGEGT. The CDR3 region has the DNA TGTGCCAGCAGTTACCCCAAGCGAGAACACGAGCAGTACTTC. This codes for CASSYPKREHEQYF.

V and J are TRBV5-6 and TRBJ2-7, with D perhaps being TRBD1 or TRBD2 (5 bases each). Trimming took off 4 bases at V and 4 bases at J, with 18 bases between the two ends. There are 15 residues in the CDR3. The V gene's germline CDR1 is SGHDT and CDR2 YYEEEE. This CDR3 reads CASSRTGTRRYEQYF. CDR3 nucleotide sequence: TGTGCCAGCAGCCGGACGGGGACGAGGAGATACGAGCAGTACTTC.

The chain combines TRBV5-1 with TRBJ1-2, with D hard to call. With 1 base removed from V and 4 bases from J, the gap between germline ends came to 11 bases. The CDR3 spans 14 residues. The germline CDR1 and CDR2 sequences are SGHRS and YFSETQ. DNA for the CDR3: TGCGCCAGCAGCTTGAGCGCCCGAACCTATGGCTACACCTTC. Protein sequence: CASSLSARTYGYTF.

V and J are TRBV7-3 and TRBJ1-1; 7 bases are a match to TRBD1. Per germline, CDR1 SGHTA and CDR2 FQGTGA. V gave up 2 bases and J gave up 7 bases; unmatched junction bases: 7. The CDR3 contains 14 residues. CDR3 loop: CASSLQGGSNEAFF. The CDR3 DNA reads TGTGCCAGCAGCTTACAAGGGGGCTCTAATGAAGCTTTCTTT.

Many counts were recorded for this clonotype. This chain joins TRBV11-2 and TRBJ1-1; the D gene is possibly TRBD1 (5 bases). Germline CDR1 SGHAT, CDR2 FQNNGV. V gave up 0 bases and J gave up 0 bases, with 8 bases separating them. The CDR3 extends over 15 amino acids. CDR3 in DNA: TGTGCCAGCAGCTTAGATCGGGGCGTGAACACTGAAGCTTTCTTT. This translates into CASSLDRGVNTEAFF.

This clonotype came up many times. In DNA, the CDR3 is TGCGCCAGCAGCCAAGAAGAATGGGACGGCGGGAACACCTTC. It translates to CASSQEEWDGGNTF. The chain carries TRBV5-1 and TRBJ1-2; D may be TRBD1 (5 bases). The CDR3 sequence is 14 residues long. CDR1 and CDR2 from the germline V gene are SGHRS and YFSETQ. V was clipped by 4 bases and J by 12 bases, with 22 bases between them.

This clonotype was seen a single time. This rearrangement joins TRBV15 to TRBJ2-5, with D possibly being TRBD2 (6 bases). V was trimmed by 0 bases and J by 7 bases, leaving 12 bases between them. This CDR3 spans 14 amino acids. CDR1 and CDR2 (germline): LNHNV, YYDKDF (reference sequence). CDR3 sequence: CATSRDRAGGTQYF. CDR3 coding DNA: TGTGCCACCAGCAGAGATCGGGCCGGGGGGACCCAGTACTTC. Supplemented by reference TRBV15 and TRBJ2-5, the full variable domain reads DAMVIQNPRYQVTQFGKPVTLSCSQTLNHNVMYWYQQKSSQAPKLLFHYYDKDFNNEADTPDNFQSRRPNTSFCFLDIRSPGLGDTAMYLCATSRDRAGGTQYFGPGTRLLVL.

This clonotype was counted many times. The chain links TRBV5-1 to TRBJ1-4; TRBD1 agrees at 7 bases. CDR3 length equals 14 residues. Germline loops: CDR1 SGHRS, CDR2 YFSETQ. V shed 4 bases and J 6 bases; nucleotides not matched to a gene: 6. In nucleotides, the CDR3 is TGCGCCAGCAGCCAGACAGGGATTTATGAAAAACTGTTTTTT. It codes for CASSQTGIYEKLFF.

V usage is TRBV20-1 and J usage is TRBJ1-2, with 7 bases fitting TRBD1. Germline V gives CDR1 DFQATT, CDR2 SNEGSKA (reference sequence). J was trimmed by 4 bases and V by 0 bases; bases with no gene match: 11. The length of the CDR3 is 16 residues. The CDR3 region is CSARDPGTVIPYGYTF. The CDR3 nucleotides are TGCAGTGCTAGAGACCCCGGGACAGTGATACCCTATGGCTACACCTTC.

The chain is built from TRBV4-1 and TRBJ2-2; D not certain. This CDR3 comprises 15 residues. Germline V gives CDR1 MGHRA, CDR2 YSYEKL. V was shortened by 1 base and J by 1 base, with 7 bases between the two germline ends. CDR3 coding DNA: TGCGCCAGCAGCCAAGGGCGGAAGAACACCGGGGAGCTGTTTTTT. Translation: CASSQGRKNTGELFF.

This clonotype was seen a few times. The chain is built from TRBV2 and TRBJ2-3, with 10 bases identical to TRBD2. With 5 bases clipped from V and 2 bases from J, the junction kept 4 bases outside the gene matches. The CDR3 loop spans 15 amino acids. Looked up from germline, CDR1 is SNHLY and CDR2 is FYNNEI. CDR3 nucleotides: TGTGCCAGCAGTAATAGCGGGAGGAACACAGATACGCAGTATTTT. Translation: CASSNSGRNTDTQYF.

This chain joins TRBV11-3 and TRBJ1-1; 7 bases are shared with TRBD1. In germline, CDR1 is SGHNT, CDR2 YENEEA. V shed 5 bases, J shed 1 base, and the junction held 7 bases outside the gene matches. The CDR3 sequence is 15 residues long. The CDR3 DNA follows: TGTGCCAGCAGCCAGGGGTGGGACAGGAACACTGAAGCTTTCTTT. Translating gives CASSQGWDRNTEAFF.

This chain uses TRBV9 with TRBJ2-5, with 7 bases identical to TRBD1. The V segment lost 4 bases and the J segment 4 bases; nucleotides outside the gene matches: 10. This CDR3 is built from 15 residues. Germline V gene data show CDR1 as SGDLS and CDR2 as YYNGEE. The CDR3 DNA sequence: TGTGCCAGCAGCTCCCTTGCCTACAGGGGAGAGACCCAGTACTTC. Protein sequence: CASSSLAYRGETQYF.